This T cell receptor beta chain was profiled in a study of CD8 T cells in Susac syndrome. A quantity of about 0.5 to 1 ug RNA underwent reverse transcription using random hexamers. MiXCR, run by TCRdb on the immunoSEQ multiplex PCR reads, gives a single entry per CDR3 protein. The sample holds about 400,000 distinct CDR3 sequences, approximately 85% seen once. V was trimmed by 1 base and J by 6 bases, leaving 3 bases between them. The V gene's germline CDR1 is MNHEY and CDR2 SMNVEV (reference sequence). CDR3 length equals 12 residues. This clonotype was found a few times. The sample taken for sequencing was CD8+ T cells from PBMCs. The receptor comes from a human donor with multiple sclerosis. The V and J genes are TRBV27 and TRBJ2-2; D gene ambiguous. The CDR3 DNA reads TGTGCCAGCAGTTTATGGTCCGGGGAGCTGTTTTTT. It is translated as CASSLWSGELFF.